This is a list of T cell receptor beta chains from one sample in a study of T cell responses to AZD1222 COVID-19 vaccine. The repertoire was sequenced with immunoSEQ multiplex PCR; TCRdb's copy has only in-frame clones and lacks some. The top ten hold around 3.6% of the sample, which has 150,000 to 200,000 clones, about 92% seen once. The sample in question was peripheral blood, obtained 28 days after the second dose of the MenACWY control vaccine. Receptors were obtained from an adult who received the MenACWY meningococcal vaccine as a control. Each CDR3 is given with its conserved first and last residue. The D gene is left open where the match is weak. Some rows have no size entry. The others give once, few or many, or a class for an expanded clone.

size | D | J | V | CDR3 | DNA
- | - | TRBJ2-1 | TRBV11-1 | CASSPRRGFGNEQFF | TGTGCCAGCAGCCCACGTAGGGGGTTCGGCAATGAGCAGTTCTTC
- | - | TRBJ2-7 | TRBV19 | CASSIPLGSPSYEQYF | TGTGCCAGTAGTATTCCCTTGGGTTCTCCCTCCTACGAGCAGTACTTC
- | - | TRBJ1-5 | TRBV12-3/TRBV12-4 | CASSFYENQPQHF | TGTGCCAGCAGTTTTTACGAAAATCAGCCCCAGCATTTT
- | - | TRBJ1-1 | TRBV23-1 | CASRLGEVPENTEAFF | TGCGCCAGCAGGTTGGGAGAAGTACCAGAGAACACTGAAGCTTTCTTT
- | - | TRBJ1-1 | TRBV19 | CASSIQGGTEAFF | TGTGCCAGTAGTATCCAAGGGGGCACTGAAGCTTTCTTT
few | - | TRBJ2-7 | TRBV19 | CASSPPGTYYEQYF | TGTGCCAGTAGTCCACCCGGGACTTACTACGAGCAGTACTTC
once | - | TRBJ2-7 | TRBV29-1 | CSAKWVLRDEQYF | TGCAGCGCGAAGTGGGTGCTTAGGGACGAGCAGTACTTC
few | TRBD2 | TRBJ2-1 | TRBV14 | CASSPLGTTQNNEQFF | TGTGCCAGCAGCCCTCTCGGGACTACCCAGAACAATGAGCAGTTCTTC
- | - | TRBJ1-3 | TRBV19 | CASSMSQGLGNTIYF | TGTGCCAGTAGTATGTCGCAGGGACTTGGAAACACCATATATTTT
- | - | TRBJ1-1 | TRBV12-3/TRBV12-4 | CASRPYRTVEAFF | TGTGCCAGCAGACCCTATAGGACAGTTGAAGCTTTCTTT
- | - | TRBJ1-1 | TRBV18 | CASSPGQAEAFF | TGTGCCAGCTCACCGGGGCAGGCTGAAGCTTTCTTT
- | TRBD2 | TRBJ2-1 | TRBV30 | CAWSRASGIYEQFF | TGTGCCTGGAGTCGGGCTAGCGGGATATATGAGCAGTTCTTC
- | - | TRBJ2-3 | TRBV7-6 | CASSRTGTAGTDTQYF | TGTGCCAGCAGCCGAACCGGGACAGCGGGGACAGATACGCAGTATTTT
- | - | TRBJ1-1 | TRBV27 | CASSTNWAERAFF | TGTGCCAGCAGCACAAATTGGGCTGAAAGAGCTTTCTTT
- | TRBD2 | TRBJ2-1 | TRBV7-2 | CASSLARGIGTSNRYNEQFF | TGTGCCAGCAGCTTAGCGAGGGGTATCGGGACTAGCAATCGGTACAATGAGCAGTTCTTC
- | TRBD2 | TRBJ2-7 | TRBV6-5 | CASSPRGGYYEQYF | TGTGCCAGCAGTCCCCGGGGGGGATACTACGAGCAGTACTTC
- | - | TRBJ2-5 | TRBV10-1 | CASSDPGVETQYF | TGCGCCAGCAGTGACCCAGGGGTAGAGACCCAGTACTTC